Below are 5 T cell receptor beta chains sequenced from a single sample in a study of shared clonotypes between healthy human individuals (dated by TCRdb to 2020 to 2022). CD8 naive samples were CD45RO-negative cells positively selected for CCR7, giving a CD45RA+CCR7+ population that excluded TemRA cells. The method behind the library was the immunoSEQ multiplex PCR assay. TCRdb provides this immuneACCESS table in a form limited to in-frame rearrangements. Some clones are lacking; in checked studies, under half of them reflect an unresolved V gene, and why the rest are absent is not known. The sample yields about 1.9 million clones; 93% were counted once. The ten largest make up around 1.7% of the sample. Sequencing was performed on naive CD8+ T cells from PBMCs. The cell subset or site label for this specimen denotes: CD45RA+CCR7+. The receptors here all came from a man in his late teens or twenties in good health. Some clones in this sample may be carry-over from other donors' samples.

The chain uses TRBV5-6 and TRBJ2-2; 9 positions match TRBD2. The germline V gene has CDR1 SGHDT and CDR2 YYEEEE. Unmatched junction bases numbered 13, after V lost 3 bases and J lost 4 bases. CDR3 length equals 18 residues. The CDR3 DNA reads as TGTGCCAGCAGCTGGGCCGCTCGGACTAGCGAGGGCACCGGGGAGCTGTTTTTT. Its translation is CASSWAARTSEGTGELFF.

This clone was detected only once. The V call is TRBV27, the J call TRBJ1-2; weak D call: TRBD1 (5 bases). Trimming left V 0 bases short and J 8 bases short, with 13 bases between. The CDR3 is made up of 14 amino acids. The germline V gene has CDR1 MNHEY and CDR2 SMNVEV (reference sequence). CDR3 DNA sequence: TGTGCCAGCAGTTTATCGGTGGGGGGGTGGGGCTACACCTTC. Protein product: CASSLSVGGWGYTF.

This rearrangement joins TRBV11-2 to TRBJ1-4, with a tentative D call TRBD1 (5 bases). CDR3 length equals 14 residues. Trimming pared 8 bases from V and 4 bases from J, leaving 14 bases between. CDR1 and CDR2 (germline): SGHAT, FQNNGV. The DNA for the CDR3 is TGTGCCAGCTGGGGGAGAGACCATAATGAAAAACTGTTTTTT. Encoded protein: CASWGRDHNEKLFF. The full variable domain, in which reference TRBV11-2 and TRBJ1-4 provide the parts outside the CDR3, is EAGVAQSPRYKIIEKRQSVAFWCNPISGHATLYWYQQILGQGPKLLIQFQNNGVVDDSQLPKDRFSAERLKGVDSTLKIQPAKLEDSAVYLCASWGRDHNEKLFFGSGTQLSVL.

The chain uses TRBV5-4 and TRBJ2-5, with D perhaps matching TRBD2 (5 bases). Trimming stripped 6 bases from V and 2 bases from J, with 14 bases between. The germline V gene encodes CDR1 SGHNT and CDR2 YYREEE (reference sequence). The CDR3 consists of 14 residues. CDR3 sequence: CASTPFGGQETQYF. CDR3 nucleotide sequence: TGTGCCAGCACCCCGTTCGGAGGACAAGAGACCCAGTACTTC.

The rearrangement links TRBV4-1 to TRBJ1-1; D is unresolved. The CDR3 contains 13 residues. Germline values: CDR1 MGHRA, CDR2 YSYEKL. Between the trimmed V and J ends, which lost 4 bases and 5 bases, there was a span of 11 bases. DNA of the CDR3: TGCGCCAGCAGCCCAGCCAGGAGAACTGAAGCTTTCTTT. This gives the protein CASSPARRTEAFF.